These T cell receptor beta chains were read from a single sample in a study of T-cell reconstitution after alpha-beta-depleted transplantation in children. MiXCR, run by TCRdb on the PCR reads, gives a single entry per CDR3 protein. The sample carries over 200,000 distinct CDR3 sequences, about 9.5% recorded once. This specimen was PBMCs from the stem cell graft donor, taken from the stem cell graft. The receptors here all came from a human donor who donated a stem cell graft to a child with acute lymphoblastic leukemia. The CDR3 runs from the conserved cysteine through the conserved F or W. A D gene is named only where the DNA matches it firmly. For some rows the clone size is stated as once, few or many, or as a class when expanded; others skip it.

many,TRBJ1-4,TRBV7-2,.,TGTGCCAGCACCATCTTAGGGGCAGGTGAAAAACTGTTTTTT,CASTILGAGEKLFF
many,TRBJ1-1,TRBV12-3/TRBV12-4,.,TGTGCCAGCAGTTTCCAGGAGTCTGAAGCTTTCTTT,CASSFQESEAFF
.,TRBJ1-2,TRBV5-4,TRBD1,TGTGCCAGCAGCTCCGGGACAGGGGGCGCAGAAGGAGGCTACACCTTC,CASSSGTGGAEGGYTF
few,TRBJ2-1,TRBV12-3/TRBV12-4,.,TGTGCCAGCGGCAAAATTCAGGAAGACTCCCCCACCAATGAGCAGTTCTTC,CASGKIQEDSPTNEQFF
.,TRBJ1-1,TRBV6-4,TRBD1,TGTGCCAGCAGTGGGTCGCACCGAGGGACAGGGACTTTCTTT,CASSGSHRGTGTFF
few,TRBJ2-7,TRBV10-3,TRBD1,TGTGCCATCAGTGGAGGACAGGTCTACGAGCAGTACTTC,CAISGGQVYEQYF
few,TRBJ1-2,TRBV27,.,TGTGCCAGCAGTCCCCGGGCCGACTCTAACTATGGCTACACCTTC,CASSPRADSNYGYTF
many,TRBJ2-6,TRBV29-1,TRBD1,TGCAGCGTAGAGGGACAGGGATATGGGGCCAACGTCCTGACTTTC,CSVEGQGYGANVLTF
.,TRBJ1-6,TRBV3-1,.,TGTGCCAGCAGCCGCATTGCCGGGACTGGTCGGTCACCCCTCCACTTT,CASSRIAGTGRSPLHF
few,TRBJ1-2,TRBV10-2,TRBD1,TGCGCCAGCAGTAGACAGGGGGTGATTATCTATGGCTACACCTTC,CASSRQGVIIYGYTF
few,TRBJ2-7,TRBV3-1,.,TGTGCCAGCAGCCAAGTGGGGGTAAGACGGGGGGCCGCGGGCGAGCAGTACTTC,CASSQVGVRRGAAGEQYF
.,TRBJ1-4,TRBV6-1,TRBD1,TGTGCCACCGGGACAGAGCCTGGAGGATCTAATGAAAAACTGTTTTTT,CATGTEPGGSNEKLFF
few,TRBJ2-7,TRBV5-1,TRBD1,TGCGCCAGCAGCTTTGGGACAGGGGGTCTCTACGAGCAGTACTTC,CASSFGTGGLYEQYF
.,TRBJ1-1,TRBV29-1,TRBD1,TGCAGCGCACAGGGGCAAGCGGGAATCACTGAAGCTTTCTTT,CSAQGQAGITEAFF
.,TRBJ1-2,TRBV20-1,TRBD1,TGCAGTGCTAGAGGGCAACAGGGGGCCGGTATCTATGGCTACACCTTC,CSARGQQGAGIYGYTF
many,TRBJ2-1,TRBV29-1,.,TGCAGCGTTGAACCCGGGTCTGGCTCCTACAATGAGCAGTTCTTC,CSVEPGSGSYNEQFF
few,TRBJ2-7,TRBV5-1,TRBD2,TGCGCCAGCAGCTTGGCAATGGCGGGGGGTTACGAGCAGTACTTC,CASSLAMAGGYEQYF
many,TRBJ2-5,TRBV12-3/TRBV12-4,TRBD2,TGTGCCAGCACGGGGGGGCCGAGAGAGACCCAGTACTTC,CASTGGPRETQYF
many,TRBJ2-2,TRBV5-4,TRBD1,TGTGCCAGCAGCAAAAAGACAGGGGGCTTCGGGGAGCTGTTTTTT,CASSKKTGGFGELFF
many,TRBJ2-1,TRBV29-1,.,TGCAGCGCTTTACAGCCACCACCCCTCAACAATGAGCAGTTCTTC,CSALQPPPLNNEQFF
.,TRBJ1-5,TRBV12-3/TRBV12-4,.,TGTGCCAGCAGTTCCGAGGGGAGAGGGAATCAGCCCCAGCATTTT,CASSSEGRGNQPQHF
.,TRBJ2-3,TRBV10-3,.,TGTGCCATCACTGAGGGAGATACGCAGTATTTT,CAITEGDTQYF
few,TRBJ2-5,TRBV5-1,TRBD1,TGCGCCAGCAGGCGGGACAGGGGCCCAGAGACCCAGTACTTC,CASRRDRGPETQYF
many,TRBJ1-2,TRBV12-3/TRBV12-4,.,TGTGCCAGCAGTTTAGCAGGGAGCGGCTACACCTTC,CASSLAGSGYTF
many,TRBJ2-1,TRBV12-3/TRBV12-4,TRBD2,TGTGCCAGCAGTCCGAAGGGACTAGCGGGGGTCTCCTACAATGAGCAGTTCTTC,CASSPKGLAGVSYNEQFF
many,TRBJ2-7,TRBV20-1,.,TGCAGTGCTGGGAGCATTCCAGGGGAAGGTTACGAGCAGTACTTC,CSAGSIPGEGYEQYF
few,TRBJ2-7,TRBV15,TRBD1,TGTGCCACCAGCCCCACACAGGGGGAGTCCGTCGAGCAGTACTTC,CATSPTQGESVEQYF
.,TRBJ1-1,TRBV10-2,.,TGCGCCAGCACGCTAGGACAGTCGAACACTGAAGCTTTCTTT,CASTLGQSNTEAFF
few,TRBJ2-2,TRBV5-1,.,TGCGCCAGCAGCTCAGAGGGGTTGGTAGTCGGGGAGCTGTTTTTT,CASSSEGLVVGELFF
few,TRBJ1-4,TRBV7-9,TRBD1,TGTGCCAGCAGCTTAACAGGGGATAAAAGGGAAAAACTGTTTTTT,CASSLTGDKREKLFF
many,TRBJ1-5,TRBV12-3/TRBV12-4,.,TGTGCCAGCAGCCCTAGTTATAGCAATCAGCCCCAGCATTTT,CASSPSYSNQPQHF
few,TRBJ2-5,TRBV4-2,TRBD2,TGTGCCAGCAGCCAAGTACATACAGCGGGGGGGCCTCAAGAGACCCAGTACTTC,CASSQVHTAGGPQETQYF
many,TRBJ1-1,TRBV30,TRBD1,TGTGCCTGGGCACGACAGGGGAACACTGAAGCTTTCTTT,CAWARQGNTEAFF
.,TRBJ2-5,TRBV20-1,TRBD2,TGCAGTGCTAGTCGTGGACTAGCGGGGGGGCCAATAGGGGAGACCCAGTACTTC,CSASRGLAGGPIGETQYF
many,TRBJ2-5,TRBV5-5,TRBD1,TGTGCCAGCAGCTTGATACAGGGGAAAGAGACCCAGTACTTC,CASSLIQGKETQYF
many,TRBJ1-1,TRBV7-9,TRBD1,TGTGCCAGCAGCCAAGAGCTGACAGGGGGAGATGAAGCTTTCTTT,CASSQELTGGDEAFF
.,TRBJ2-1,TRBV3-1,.,TGTGCCAGCAGCCAAGGGTCCAAGGGAGAGCAGTTCTTC,CASSQGSKGEQFF
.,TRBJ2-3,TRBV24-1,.,TGTGCCACGAGCGGTAGCACAGATACGCAGTATTTT,CATSGSTDTQYF
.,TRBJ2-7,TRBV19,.,TGTGCCAGTAGTTATGATATCGGGACTCCTTCCTACGAGCAGTACTTC,CASSYDIGTPSYEQYF
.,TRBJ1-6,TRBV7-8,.,TGTGCCAGCAGCTTAGCTGACAGACCCTATTCACCCCTCCACTTT,CASSLADRPYSPLHF
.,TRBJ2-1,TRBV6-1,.,TGTGCCAGCTTAGAGGGCTCACGGGGATACTACTCCTACAATGAGCAGTTCTTC,CASLEGSRGYYSYNEQFF
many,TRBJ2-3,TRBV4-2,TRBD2,TGTGCCAGCAGCCAAGGACTAGCACAAGATACGCAGTATTTT,CASSQGLAQDTQYF